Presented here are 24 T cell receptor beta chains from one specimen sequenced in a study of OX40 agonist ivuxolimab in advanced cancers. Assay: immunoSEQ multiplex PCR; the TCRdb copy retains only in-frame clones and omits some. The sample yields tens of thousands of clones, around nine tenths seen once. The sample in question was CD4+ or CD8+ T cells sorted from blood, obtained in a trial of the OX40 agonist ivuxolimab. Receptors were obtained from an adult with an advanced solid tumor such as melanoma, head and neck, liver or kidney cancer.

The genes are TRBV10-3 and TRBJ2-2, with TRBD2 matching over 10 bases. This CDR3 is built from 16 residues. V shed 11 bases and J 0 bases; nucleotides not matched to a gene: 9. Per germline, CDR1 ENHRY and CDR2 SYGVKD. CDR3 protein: CAVGSGTSANTGELFF. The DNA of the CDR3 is TGTGCCGTCGGATCCGGGACTAGCGCGAACACCGGGGAGCTGTTTTTT.

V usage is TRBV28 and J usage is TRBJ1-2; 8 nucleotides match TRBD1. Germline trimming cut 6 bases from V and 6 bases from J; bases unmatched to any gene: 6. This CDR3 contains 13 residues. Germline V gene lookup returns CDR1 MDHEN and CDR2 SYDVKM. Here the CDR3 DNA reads TGTGCCAGCAGCCGACAGGACAGGGATGGCTACACCTTC. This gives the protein CASSRQDRDGYTF.

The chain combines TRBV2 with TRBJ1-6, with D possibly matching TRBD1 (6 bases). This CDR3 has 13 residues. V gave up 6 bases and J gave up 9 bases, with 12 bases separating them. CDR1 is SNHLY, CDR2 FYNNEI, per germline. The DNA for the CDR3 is TGTGCCAGCAGGGACAGAGAAGGTTCACCCCTCCACTTT. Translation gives CASRDREGSPLHF.

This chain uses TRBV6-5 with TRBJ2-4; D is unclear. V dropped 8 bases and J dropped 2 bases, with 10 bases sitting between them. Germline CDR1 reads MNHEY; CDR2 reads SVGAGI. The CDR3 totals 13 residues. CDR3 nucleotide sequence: TGTGCCAGCTACCCTGCCTCCAAAAACATTCAGTACTTC. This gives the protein CASYPASKNIQYF.

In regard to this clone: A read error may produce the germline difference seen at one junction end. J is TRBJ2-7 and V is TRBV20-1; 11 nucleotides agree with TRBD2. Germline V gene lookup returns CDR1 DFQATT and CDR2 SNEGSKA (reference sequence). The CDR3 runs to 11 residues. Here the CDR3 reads CSAVPGLAEIF. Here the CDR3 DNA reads TGCAGTGCAGTACCGGGACTAGCGGAGATCTTC.

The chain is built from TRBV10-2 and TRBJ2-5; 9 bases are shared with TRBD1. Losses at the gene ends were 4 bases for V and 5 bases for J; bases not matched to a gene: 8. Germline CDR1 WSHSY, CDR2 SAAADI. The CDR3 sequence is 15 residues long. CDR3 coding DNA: TGCGCCAGCAGTGCACTGACAGGGGGTGGGGAGACCCAGTACTTC. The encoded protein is CASSALTGGGETQYF.

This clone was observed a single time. CDR3 coding DNA: TGTGCCAGCAGCCAAGAAATTTGGCGGGGGGGCTACGAGCAGTACTTC. This sequence encodes CASSQEIWRGGYEQYF. The chain links TRBV4-2 to TRBJ2-7, with 9 positions matching TRBD2. With 0 bases clipped from V and 3 bases from J, the junction kept 6 bases outside the gene matches. CDR1 LGHNA and CDR2 YNFKEQ come from the germline V gene. The CDR3 runs to 16 residues.

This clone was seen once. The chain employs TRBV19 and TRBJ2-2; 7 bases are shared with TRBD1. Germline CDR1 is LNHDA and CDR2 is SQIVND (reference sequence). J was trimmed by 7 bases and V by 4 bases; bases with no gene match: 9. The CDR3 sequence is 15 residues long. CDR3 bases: TGTGCCAGTAGTACTTCCGGGACAGTGGTCGGGGAGCTGTTTTTT. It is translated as CASSTSGTVVGELFF.

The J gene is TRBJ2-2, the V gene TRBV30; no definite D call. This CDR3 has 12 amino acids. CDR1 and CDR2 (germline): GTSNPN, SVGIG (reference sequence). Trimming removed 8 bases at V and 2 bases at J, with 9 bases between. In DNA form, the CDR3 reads TGTGCCCACGGGCTTAACACCGGGGAGCTGTTTTTT. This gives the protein CAHGLNTGELFF.

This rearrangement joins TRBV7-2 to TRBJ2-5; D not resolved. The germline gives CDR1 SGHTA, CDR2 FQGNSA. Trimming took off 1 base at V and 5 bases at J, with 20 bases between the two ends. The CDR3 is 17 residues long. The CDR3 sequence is CASSLDRNRPGGETQYF. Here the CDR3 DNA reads TGTGCCAGCAGCTTAGATCGGAATCGGCCGGGTGGGGAGACCCAGTACTTC. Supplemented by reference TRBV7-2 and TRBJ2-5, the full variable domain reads GAGVSQSPSNKVTEKGKDVELRCDPISGHTALYWYRQSLGQGLEFLIYFQGNSAPDKSGLPSDRFSAERTGGSVSTLTIQRTQQEDSAVYLCASSLDRNRPGGETQYFGPGTRLLVL.

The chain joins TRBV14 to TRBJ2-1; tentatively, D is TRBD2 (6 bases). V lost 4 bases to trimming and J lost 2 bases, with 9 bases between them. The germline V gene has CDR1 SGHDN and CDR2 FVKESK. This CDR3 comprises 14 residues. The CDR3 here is CASSPRGTYNEQFF. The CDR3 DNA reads TGTGCCAGCAGCCCCCGGGGGACCTACAATGAGCAGTTCTTC.

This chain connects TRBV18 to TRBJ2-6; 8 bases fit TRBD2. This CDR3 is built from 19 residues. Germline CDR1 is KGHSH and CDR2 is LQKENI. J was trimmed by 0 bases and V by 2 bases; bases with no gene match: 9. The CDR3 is CASSPIGLAEFSGANVLTF. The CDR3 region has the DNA TGTGCCAGCTCACCAATAGGACTAGCCGAATTCTCTGGGGCCAACGTCCTGACTTTC.

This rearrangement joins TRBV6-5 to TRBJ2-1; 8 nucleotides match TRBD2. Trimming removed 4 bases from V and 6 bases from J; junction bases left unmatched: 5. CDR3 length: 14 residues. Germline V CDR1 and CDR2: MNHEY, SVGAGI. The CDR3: CASSLAGLGNEQFF. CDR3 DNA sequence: TGTGCCAGCAGTTTAGCGGGATTAGGCAATGAGCAGTTCTTC.

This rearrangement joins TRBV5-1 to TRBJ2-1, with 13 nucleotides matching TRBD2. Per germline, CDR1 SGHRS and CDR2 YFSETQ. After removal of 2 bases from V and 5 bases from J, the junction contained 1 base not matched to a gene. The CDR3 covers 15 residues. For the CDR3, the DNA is TGCGCCAGCAGCTTAGGGACTAGCGGGAACAATGAGCAGTTCTTC. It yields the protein CASSLGTSGNNEQFF.

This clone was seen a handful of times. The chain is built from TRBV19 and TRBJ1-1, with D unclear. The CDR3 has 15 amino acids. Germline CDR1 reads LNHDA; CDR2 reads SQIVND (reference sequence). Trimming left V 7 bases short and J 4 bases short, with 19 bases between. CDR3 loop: CASTPIEREATEAFF. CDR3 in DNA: TGTGCCAGTACCCCGATCGAAAGAGAAGCCACTGAAGCTTTCTTT.

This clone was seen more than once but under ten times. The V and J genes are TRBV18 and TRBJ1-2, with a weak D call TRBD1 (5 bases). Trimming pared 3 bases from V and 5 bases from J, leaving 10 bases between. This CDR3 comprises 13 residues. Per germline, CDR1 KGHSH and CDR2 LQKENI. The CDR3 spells CASSPDRSYGYTF. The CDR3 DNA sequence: TGTGCCAGCTCACCCGACAGATCATATGGCTACACCTTC.

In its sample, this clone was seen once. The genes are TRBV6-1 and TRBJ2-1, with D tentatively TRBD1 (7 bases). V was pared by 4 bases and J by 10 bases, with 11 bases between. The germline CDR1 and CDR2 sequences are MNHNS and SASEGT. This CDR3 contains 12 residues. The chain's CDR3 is CASSGQGGEQFF. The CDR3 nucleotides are TGTGCCAGCAGTGGACAGGGAGGCGAGCAGTTCTTC.

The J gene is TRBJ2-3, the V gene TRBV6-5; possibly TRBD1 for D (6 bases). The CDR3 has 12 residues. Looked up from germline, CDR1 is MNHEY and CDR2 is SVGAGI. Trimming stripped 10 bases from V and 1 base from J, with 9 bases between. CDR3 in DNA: TGTGCCACCCGGACAGGCACAGATACGCAGTATTTT. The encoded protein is CATRTGTDTQYF.

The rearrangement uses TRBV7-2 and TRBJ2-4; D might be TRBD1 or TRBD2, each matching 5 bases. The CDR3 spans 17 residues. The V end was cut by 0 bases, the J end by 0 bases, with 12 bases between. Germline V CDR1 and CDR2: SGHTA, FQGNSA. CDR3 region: CASSLALWGLAKNIQYF. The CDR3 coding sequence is TGTGCCAGCAGCTTAGCGCTTTGGGGGTTAGCCAAAAACATTCAGTACTTC.

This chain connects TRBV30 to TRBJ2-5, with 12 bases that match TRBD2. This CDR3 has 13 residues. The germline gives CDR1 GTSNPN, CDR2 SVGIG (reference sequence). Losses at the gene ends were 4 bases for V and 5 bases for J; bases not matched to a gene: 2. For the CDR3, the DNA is TGTGCCTGGACTAGCGGGGGGGCGGAGACCCAGTACTTC. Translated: CAWTSGGAETQYF.

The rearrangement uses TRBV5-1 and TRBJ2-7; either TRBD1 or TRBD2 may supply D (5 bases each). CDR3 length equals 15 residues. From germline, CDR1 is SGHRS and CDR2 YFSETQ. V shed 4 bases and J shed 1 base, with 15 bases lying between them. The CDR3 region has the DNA TGCGCCAGCAGCGCTACGGGACGGCTTTCCTACGAGCAGTACTTC. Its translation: CASSATGRLSYEQYF.

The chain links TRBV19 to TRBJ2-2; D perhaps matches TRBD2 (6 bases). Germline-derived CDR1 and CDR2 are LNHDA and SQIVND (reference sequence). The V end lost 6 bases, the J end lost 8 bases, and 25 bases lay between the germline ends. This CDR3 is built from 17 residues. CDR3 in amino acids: CASSLRGTPGVSGELFF. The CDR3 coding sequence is TGTGCCAGTAGCCTCAGAGGGACTCCAGGAGTCAGTGGGGAGCTGTTTTTT.

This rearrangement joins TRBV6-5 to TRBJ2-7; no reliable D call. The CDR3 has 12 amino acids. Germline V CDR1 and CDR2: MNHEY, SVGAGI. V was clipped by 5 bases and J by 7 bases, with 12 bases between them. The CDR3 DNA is TGTGCCAGCAGTACTGGACCTAGGGAGCAGTACTTC. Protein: CASSTGPREQYF.

CDR3 sequence: CASSADRVTEAFF. Written as DNA, the CDR3 is TGTGCCAGCAGCGCGGACAGGGTCACTGAAGCTTTCTTT. V gene TRBV7-9 combines with J gene TRBJ1-1, with 8 positions matching TRBD1. The CDR3 covers 13 residues. After removal of 5 bases from V and 4 bases from J, the junction contained 3 bases not matched to a gene. CDR1 SEHNR and CDR2 FQNEAQ come from the germline V gene (reference sequence).